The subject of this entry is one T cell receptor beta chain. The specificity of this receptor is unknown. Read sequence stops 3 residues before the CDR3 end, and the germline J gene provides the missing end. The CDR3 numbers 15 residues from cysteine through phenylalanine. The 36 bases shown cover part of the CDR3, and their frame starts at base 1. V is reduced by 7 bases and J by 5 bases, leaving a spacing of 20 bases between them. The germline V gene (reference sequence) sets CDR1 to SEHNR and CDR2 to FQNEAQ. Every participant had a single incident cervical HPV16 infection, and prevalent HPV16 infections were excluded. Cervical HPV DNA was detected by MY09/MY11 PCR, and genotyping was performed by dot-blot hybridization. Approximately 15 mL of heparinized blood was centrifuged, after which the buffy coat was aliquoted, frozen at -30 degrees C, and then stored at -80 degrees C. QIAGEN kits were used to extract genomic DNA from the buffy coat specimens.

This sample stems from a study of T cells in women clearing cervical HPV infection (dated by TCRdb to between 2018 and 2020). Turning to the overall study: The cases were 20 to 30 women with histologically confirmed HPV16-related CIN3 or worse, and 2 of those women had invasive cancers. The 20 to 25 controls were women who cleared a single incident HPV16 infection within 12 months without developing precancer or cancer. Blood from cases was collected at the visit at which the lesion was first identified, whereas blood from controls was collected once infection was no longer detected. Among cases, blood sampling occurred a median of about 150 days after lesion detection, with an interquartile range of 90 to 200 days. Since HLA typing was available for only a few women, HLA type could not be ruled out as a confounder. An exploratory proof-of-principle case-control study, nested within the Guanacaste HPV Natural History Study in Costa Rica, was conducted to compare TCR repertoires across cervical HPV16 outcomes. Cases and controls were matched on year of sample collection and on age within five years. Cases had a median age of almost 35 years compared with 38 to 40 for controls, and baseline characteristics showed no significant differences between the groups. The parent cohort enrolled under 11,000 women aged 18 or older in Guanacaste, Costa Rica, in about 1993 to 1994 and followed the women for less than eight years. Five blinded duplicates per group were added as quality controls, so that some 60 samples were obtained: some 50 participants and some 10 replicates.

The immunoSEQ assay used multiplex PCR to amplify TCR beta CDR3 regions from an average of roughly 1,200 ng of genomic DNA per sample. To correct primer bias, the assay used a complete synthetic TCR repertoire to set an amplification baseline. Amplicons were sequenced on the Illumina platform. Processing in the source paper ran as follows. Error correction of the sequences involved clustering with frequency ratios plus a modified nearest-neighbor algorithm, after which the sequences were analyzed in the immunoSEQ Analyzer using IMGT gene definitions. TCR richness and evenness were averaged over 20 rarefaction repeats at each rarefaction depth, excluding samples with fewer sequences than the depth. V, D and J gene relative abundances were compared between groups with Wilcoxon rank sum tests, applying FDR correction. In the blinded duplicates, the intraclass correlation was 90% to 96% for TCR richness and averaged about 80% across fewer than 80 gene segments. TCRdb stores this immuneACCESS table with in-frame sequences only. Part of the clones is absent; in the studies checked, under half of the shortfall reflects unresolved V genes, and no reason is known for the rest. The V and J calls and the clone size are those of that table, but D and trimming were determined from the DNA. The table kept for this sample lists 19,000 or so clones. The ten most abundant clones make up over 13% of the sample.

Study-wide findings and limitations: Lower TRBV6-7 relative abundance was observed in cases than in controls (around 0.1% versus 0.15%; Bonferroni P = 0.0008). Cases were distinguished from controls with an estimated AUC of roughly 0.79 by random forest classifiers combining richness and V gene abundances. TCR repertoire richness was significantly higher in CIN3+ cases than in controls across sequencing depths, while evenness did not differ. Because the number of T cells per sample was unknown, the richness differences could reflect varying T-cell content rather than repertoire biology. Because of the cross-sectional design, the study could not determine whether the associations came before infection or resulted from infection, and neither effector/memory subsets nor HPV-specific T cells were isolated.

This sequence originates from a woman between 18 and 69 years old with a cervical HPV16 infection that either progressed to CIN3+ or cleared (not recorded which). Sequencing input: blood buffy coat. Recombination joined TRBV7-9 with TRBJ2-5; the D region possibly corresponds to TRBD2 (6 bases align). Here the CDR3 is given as CASNLGGGARETQYF. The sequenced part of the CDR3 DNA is TGTGCCAGCAACCTAGGAGGAGGGGCGCGGGAGACC.